One and the same sample provided the 12 T cell receptor beta chains below, sequenced in a study of cytomegalovirus exposure and HLA in healthy donors. PCR involved 60 Vbeta and 13 Jbeta primers. Some clones are missing from TCRdb's copy, which holds only in-frame ones; the method was immunoSEQ multiplex PCR. Of around 220,000 clones listed, under 80% are singletons. The sample was PBMCs. Every receptor here comes from a woman between 25 and 40 years old in good health and CMV-seronegative.

The count of this clone is one. The genes are TRBV7-2 and TRBJ1-5; no clear D gene. CDR1 and CDR2 from the germline V gene are SGHTA and FQGNSA. The CDR3 is made up of 15 amino acids. Trimming cost V 1 base and J 7 bases, with 14 bases left between them. CDR3 in DNA: TGTGCCAGCAGCTTAGTAGGCGGGTCCGAACAGCCCCAGCATTTT. It specifies CASSLVGGSEQPQHF.

J is TRBJ1-6 and V is TRBV11-3; 9 nucleotides line up with TRBD1. The trim removed 0 bases at V and 5 bases at J, leaving 2 bases unmatched. CDR1 is SGHNT and CDR2 is YENEEA in the germline V gene. The CDR3 runs 16 residues. The CDR3 bases are TGTGCCAGCAGCTTAGAGGGGACAGGGCATAATTCACCCCTCCACTTT. It specifies CASSLEGTGHNSPLHF.

The V gene is TRBV4-2, the J gene TRBJ2-1, with TRBD2 matching 13 bases. The length of the CDR3 is 19 residues. Trimming took 1 base from V and 5 from J; bases not matched to a gene: 11. Looked up from germline, CDR1 is LGHNA and CDR2 is YNFKEQ. The CDR3 DNA reads TGTGCCAGCAGCCAAGTCGCCGCCGGGACTAGCGGGGTGAACAATGAGCAGTTCTTC. Translation: CASSQVAAGTSGVNNEQFF.

The gene calls are TRBV20-1 and TRBJ2-3; D call uncertain. Trimming removed 4 bases at V and 6 bases at J, with 8 bases between. Germline V gives CDR1 DFQATT, CDR2 SNEGSKA (reference sequence). The CDR3 covers 11 residues. The CDR3 DNA reads as TGCAGTGCTACGCCTAGGGATACGCAGTATTTT. This sequence encodes CSATPRDTQYF.

The gene calls are TRBV29-1 and TRBJ1-1, with a weak D call TRBD1 (5 bases). V was pared by 6 bases and J by 1 base, with 9 bases between. The CDR3 has 12 amino acids. CDR1 SQVTM and CDR2 ANQGSEA come from the germline V gene. Here the CDR3 reads CSVLDKNTEAFF. The CDR3 DNA follows: TGCAGCGTGCTGGACAAGAACACTGAAGCTTTCTTT.

V gene TRBV2 combines with J gene TRBJ2-7; 7 bases are shared with TRBD1. CDR1 SNHLY and CDR2 FYNNEI come from the germline V gene. The CDR3 spans 14 residues. The V gene end was trimmed by 1 base and the J gene end by 2 bases; junction bases not matched to a gene: 2. The chain's CDR3 is CASSEGRGTYEQYF. DNA of the CDR3: TGTGCCAGCAGTGAAGGCAGGGGGACCTACGAGCAGTACTTC.

This clone was seen a handful of times. V and J are TRBV27 and TRBJ1-1; D is unresolved. Trimming removed 2 bases from V and 9 bases from J, with 13 bases in between. In germline, CDR1 is MNHEY, CDR2 SMNVEV (reference sequence). This CDR3 is 13 amino acids long. In nucleotides, the CDR3 is TGTGCCAGCAGTTTAGGAGTGAGGGCTCAAGCTTTCTTT. This codes for CASSLGVRAQAFF.

This chain connects TRBV9 to TRBJ1-1; D might be TRBD1 (5 bases). V was clipped by 4 bases and J by 11 bases, with 24 bases between them. Per germline, CDR1 SGDLS and CDR2 YYNGEE. The CDR3 loop spans 15 amino acids. The CDR3 here is CASSPLMRPERGAFF. DNA for the CDR3: TGTGCCAGCAGCCCGTTAATGAGGCCCGAACGGGGGGCTTTCTTT.

This clone was observed a few times. Mismatch with germline at one junction end may stem from a read error. V gene TRBV7-9 combines with J gene TRBJ2-3; TRBD2 matches at 7 bases. There are 15 residues in the CDR3. Germline loops: CDR1 SEHNR, CDR2 FQNEAQ (reference sequence). The CDR3 loop is CSSSFGEGFTDTQYF. The CDR3 region has the DNA TGTTCCAGCAGCTTTGGGGAGGGATTCACAGATACGCAGTATTTT.

Of note for this clone: The same CDR3 also results from other DNA sequences found in this sample. The gene calls are TRBV5-5 and TRBJ1-3; D might be TRBD1 (5 bases). Looked up from germline, CDR1 is SGHKS and CDR2 is YYEKEE (reference sequence). This CDR3 has 14 residues. V gave up 0 bases and J gave up 2 bases, with 6 bases separating them. The CDR3 protein is CASSLAGTGNTIYF. The CDR3, as DNA: TGTGCCAGCAGCTTGGCAGGGACTGGAAACACCATATATTTT.

The chain carries TRBV6-6 and TRBJ2-1; 9 nucleotides line up with TRBD1. This CDR3 contains 14 residues. With V trimmed by 7 bases and J by 6 bases, 7 bases remained unmatched. Germline lookup yields CDR1 MNHNY and CDR2 SVGAGI (reference sequence). The CDR3 reads CASTWTGELNEQFF. The DNA for the CDR3 is TGTGCCAGCACCTGGACAGGGGAGCTCAATGAGCAGTTCTTC.

This clone was counted only a few times. The V gene is TRBV30, the J gene TRBJ1-1; D is undetermined. In germline, CDR1 is GTSNPN, CDR2 SVGIG (reference sequence). V lost 4 bases and J 2 bases, leaving 5 bases between the germline ends. The CDR3 is 11 amino acids. The CDR3 spells CAWNLNTEAFF. DNA of the CDR3: TGTGCCTGGAACCTAAACACTGAAGCTTTCTTT. The full variable domain, its missing parts supplied by reference TRBV30 and TRBJ1-1, is SQTIHQWPATLVQPVGSPLSLECTVEGTSNPNLYWYRQAAGRGLQLLFYSVGIGQISSEVPQNLSASRPQDRQFILSSKKLLLSDSGFYLCAWNLNTEAFFGQGTRLTVV.